Listed here is a single T cell receptor beta chain. Assay used: immunoSEQ multiplex PCR; TCRdb lists only in-frame clones, some missing. The sample yields around 200,000 clones, 86% seen once. Germline loops: CDR1 SGHNT, CDR2 YYREEE (reference sequence). Trimming cost V 4 bases and J 1 base, with 11 bases left between them. This CDR3 is 14 amino acids long. This entry is derived from a study of blood T cell repertoires in COVID-19. The wider study: The analysed material was cDNA or gDNA that came from T cells, B-cell-depleted T cells, or PBMCs.

The specimen was peripheral blood. The J gene is TRBJ2-5, the V gene TRBV5-4; tentatively, D is TRBD2 (5 bases). This sequence originates from a man in his 70s with acute or convalescent COVID-19. The CDR3 protein is CASSRSSGQETQYF. CDR3 coding DNA: TGTGCCAGCAGCAGATCGAGCGGCCAAGAGACCCAGTACTTC.